These T cell receptor beta chains were read from a single sample in a study of T cell changes during pregnancy in multiple sclerosis. Clones were read by immunoSEQ multiplex PCR, and TCRdb kept only the in-frame ones, dropping some. The sample gives tens of thousands of clones, around 90% of which show up once; roughly 1.3% is in the top ten. The sequenced sample was peripheral blood, obtained in the third trimester of pregnancy. The receptor set was obtained from a female donor with multiple sclerosis, enrolled in a pregnancy study. CDR3s include the opening cysteine and the closing phenylalanine or tryptophan. D genes are given only for firm matches. Size is omitted from some rows. Given values are once, few, many or a class for expanded clones.

D: NA; V: TRBV30; J: TRBJ1-1; size: NA; CDR3: CAWSPPGRGTEAFF; DNA: TGTGCCTGGAGTCCCCCCGGGAGAGGCACTGAAGCTTTCTTT
D: NA; V: TRBV6-1; J: TRBJ1-6; size: NA; CDR3: CASQQGPTINSPLHF; DNA: TGTGCCAGCCAACAGGGCCCCACGATTAATTCACCCCTCCACTTT
D: NA; V: TRBV6-5; J: TRBJ2-3; size: NA; CDR3: CASSLPGTDTQYF; DNA: TGTGCCAGCAGTCTCCCGGGGACAGATACGCAGTATTTT
D: NA; V: TRBV6-1; J: TRBJ2-5; size: NA; CDR3: CASGPGLPETQYF; DNA: TGTGCCAGCGGCCCGGGACTCCCAGAGACCCAGTACTTC
D: NA; V: TRBV10-3; J: TRBJ2-7; size: NA; CDR3: CAISVGRGGEQYF; DNA: TGTGCCATCAGTGTGGGCAGGGGTGGCGAGCAGTACTTC
D: TRBD2; V: TRBV5-1; J: TRBJ2-3; size: NA; CDR3: CASSLDSGGLQDTQYF; DNA: TGCGCCAGCAGCTTGGACAGCGGGGGGCTACAAGATACGCAGTATTTT
D: TRBD1; V: TRBV5-6; J: TRBJ1-1; size: NA; CDR3: CASTLTGQYTEAFF; DNA: TGTGCCAGCACCTTGACAGGGCAGTACACTGAAGCTTTCTTT
D: TRBD1; V: TRBV6-4; J: TRBJ2-2; size: few; CDR3: CASSVTGETGELFF; DNA: TGTGCCAGCAGTGTAACAGGGGAAACCGGGGAGCTGTTTTTT
D: NA; V: TRBV18; J: TRBJ1-1; size: NA; CDR3: CASSRGDSALAAPGYTEAFF; DNA: TGTGCCAGCTCCCGCGGGGACTCGGCCTTGGCAGCGCCAGGGTACACTGAAGCTTTCTTT
D: TRBD2; V: TRBV7-9; J: TRBJ2-1; size: NA; CDR3: CASSPKAGADYNEQFF; DNA: TGTGCCAGCAGCCCAAAAGCGGGGGCCGATTACAATGAGCAGTTCTTC
D: NA; V: TRBV11-2; J: TRBJ1-1; size: NA; CDR3: CASSRQVSNTEAFF; DNA: TGTGCCAGCAGCAGACAGGTCTCGAACACTGAAGCTTTCTTT
D: NA; V: TRBV6-6; J: TRBJ1-1; size: NA; CDR3: CASSHGGGTEAFF; DNA: TGTGCCAGCAGCCATGGGGGCGGCACTGAAGCTTTCTTT
D: NA; V: TRBV5-6; J: TRBJ1-1; size: NA; CDR3: CASSSYTQVRGAFF; DNA: TGTGCCAGCAGCTCGTACACGCAGGTTAGGGGGGCTTTCTTT
D: NA; V: TRBV28; J: TRBJ1-2; size: once; CDR3: CASSFLTDYYGYTF; DNA: TGTGCCAGCAGTTTTCTTACGGACTACTATGGCTACACCTTC
D: NA; V: TRBV30; J: TRBJ2-3; size: NA; CDR3: CAWNAVSSTDTQYF; DNA: TGTGCCTGGAACGCAGTATCTAGCACAGATACGCAGTATTTT
D: TRBD1; V: TRBV4-3; J: TRBJ1-5; size: once; CDR3: CASSQDSIGGGQGVSQPQHF; DNA: TGCGCCAGCAGCCAAGATTCAATAGGGGGGGGACAGGGAGTGTCTCAGCCCCAGCATTTT
D: NA; V: TRBV6-5; J: TRBJ1-6; size: NA; CDR3: CASRPDGQIYSPLHF; DNA: TGTGCCAGCAGGCCCGATGGACAGATTTATTCACCCCTCCACTTT
D: NA; V: TRBV6-6; J: TRBJ1-3; size: NA; CDR3: CASSSRGGNTIYF; DNA: TGTGCCAGCAGTTCGAGGGGGGGAAACACCATATATTTT
D: TRBD2; V: TRBV14; J: TRBJ2-3; size: NA; CDR3: CASSQGGGDTQYF; DNA: TGTGCCAGCAGCCAAGGCGGGGGGGATACGCAGTATTTT
D: NA; V: TRBV21-1; J: TRBJ1-5; size: NA; CDR3: CASSGPGTGGENQPQHF; DNA: TGTGCCAGCAGCGGTCCCGGGACAGGGGGGGAGAATCAGCCCCAGCATTTT
D: TRBD1; V: TRBV28; J: TRBJ1-2; size: NA; CDR3: CASSLLTGGAYYGYTF; DNA: TGTGCCAGCAGTCTCTTAACAGGGGGCGCGTATTATGGCTACACCTTC
D: NA; V: TRBV5-6; J: TRBJ1-1; size: NA; CDR3: CARRAAFF; DNA: TGTGCCAGGAGGGCAGCTTTCTTT
D: TRBD2; V: TRBV18; J: TRBJ2-7; size: NA; CDR3: CASSPQAGAYEQYF; DNA: TGTGCCAGCTCACCACAGGCGGGGGCCTACGAGCAGTACTTC
D: NA; V: TRBV5-1; J: TRBJ1-4; size: NA; CDR3: CASSLAPGQGRNEKLFF; DNA: TGCGCCAGCAGCTTGGCCCCTGGGCAGGGCCGAAATGAAAAACTGTTTTTT
D: TRBD2; V: TRBV5-1; J: TRBJ2-1; size: NA; CDR3: CASSLVLAGNNEQFF; DNA: TGCGCCAGCAGCTTGGTCCTAGCGGGGAACAATGAGCAGTTCTTC
D: TRBD1; V: TRBV7-3; J: TRBJ2-3; size: NA; CDR3: CASSFTNRDRKYF; DNA: TGTGCCAGCAGCTTCACCAACCGGGACAGGAAGTATTTT
D: TRBD1; V: TRBV28; J: TRBJ2-4; size: NA; CDR3: CASSRTGENIQYF; DNA: TGTGCCAGCAGCCGGACAGGGGAAAACATTCAGTACTTC
D: NA; V: TRBV6-4; J: TRBJ1-1; size: NA; CDR3: CASSLETYTEAFF; DNA: TGTGCCAGCAGTCTCGAGACTTACACTGAAGCTTTCTTT
D: TRBD1; V: TRBV6-5; J: TRBJ1-3; size: NA; CDR3: CASRMTGRSGNTIYF; DNA: TGTGCCAGCAGGATGACAGGGCGCTCTGGAAACACCATATATTTT
D: NA; V: TRBV5-1; J: TRBJ1-1; size: NA; CDR3: CATKVGVGGEAFF; DNA: TGCGCGACCAAAGTGGGTGTAGGGGGTGAAGCTTTCTTT
D: TRBD2; V: TRBV27; J: TRBJ2-1; size: once; CDR3: CASSLVGLAGENEQFF; DNA: TGTGCCAGCAGTTTAGTGGGACTAGCGGGGGAAAATGAGCAGTTCTTC
D: TRBD2; V: TRBV7-3; J: TRBJ2-3; size: NA; CDR3: CASSSVAGGLDTQYF; DNA: TGTGCCAGCAGCTCGGTAGCGGGGGGACTAGATACGCAGTATTTT
D: NA; V: TRBV5-4; J: TRBJ2-1; size: NA; CDR3: CASSPSGDPFRDEQFF; DNA: TGTGCCAGCAGCCCGTCAGGGGATCCCTTTAGGGATGAGCAGTTCTTC
D: TRBD1; V: TRBV5-5; J: TRBJ1-1; size: NA; CDR3: CASSQGQGYNTEAFF; DNA: TGTGCCAGCAGCCAGGGACAGGGGTACAACACTGAAGCTTTCTTT
D: NA; V: TRBV7-2; J: TRBJ2-7; size: NA; CDR3: CASSLELTTDLSYEQYF; DNA: TGTGCCAGCAGCTTAGAATTAACGACAGACCTTTCCTACGAGCAGTACTTC
D: TRBD2; V: TRBV19; J: TRBJ2-3; size: NA; CDR3: CASSIDHSGGAYTQYF; DNA: TGTGCCAGTAGTATAGATCATAGCGGGGGGGCCTATACGCAGTATTTT
D: NA; V: TRBV7-9; J: TRBJ2-7; size: once; CDR3: CASSLVSERGEQYF; DNA: TGTGCCAGCAGCTTAGTCTCGGAGAGAGGCGAGCAGTACTTC
D: TRBD2; V: TRBV7-2; J: TRBJ2-1; size: NA; CDR3: CASSPGLAESYNEQFF; DNA: TGTGCCAGCAGCCCGGGACTAGCGGAATCCTACAATGAGCAGTTCTTC
D: NA; V: TRBV6-4; J: TRBJ1-1; size: NA; CDR3: CASSEGAEAFF; DNA: TGTGCCAGCAGTGAGGGAGCTGAAGCTTTCTTT
D: TRBD1; V: TRBV18; J: TRBJ2-1; size: few; CDR3: CASSPSAWDRVPYEQFF; DNA: TGTGCCAGCTCACCATCGGCTTGGGACAGGGTACCGTATGAGCAGTTCTTC
D: TRBD1; V: TRBV2; J: TRBJ1-4; size: NA; CDR3: CASSGDSATNEKLFF; DNA: TGTGCCAGCAGTGGGGACAGTGCAACTAATGAAAAACTGTTTTTT
D: NA; V: TRBV5-4; J: TRBJ2-1; size: NA; CDR3: CASSLPLVDEQFF; DNA: TGTGCCAGCAGCTTGCCGCTAGTCGATGAGCAGTTCTTC
D: NA; V: TRBV7-2; J: TRBJ2-7; size: once; CDR3: CASSRDTSSYEQYF; DNA: TGTGCCAGCAGCCGGGACACGAGCTCCTACGAGCAGTACTTC
D: TRBD1; V: TRBV7-8; J: TRBJ1-1; size: NA; CDR3: CASSLRTGSDTEAFF; DNA: TGTGCCAGCAGTCTAAGGACAGGCTCCGACACTGAAGCTTTCTTT
D: TRBD1; V: TRBV7-2; J: TRBJ1-4; size: NA; CDR3: CASSPRGVGEKLFF; DNA: TGTGCCAGCAGCCCCAGGGGGGTTGGGGAAAAACTGTTTTTT
D: NA; V: TRBV27; J: TRBJ2-7; size: few; CDR3: CASSPFLYEQYF; DNA: TGTGCCAGCAGCCCTTTCCTCTACGAGCAGTACTTC
D: NA; V: TRBV25-1; J: TRBJ1-2; size: NA; CDR3: CASSELGSFYGYTF; DNA: TGTGCCAGCAGTGAATTGGGCAGCTTCTATGGCTACACCTTC
D: NA; V: TRBV5-6; J: TRBJ1-6; size: NA; CDR3: CASSFVGSTPLHF; DNA: TGTGCCAGCAGCTTTGTCGGGTCAACACCCCTCCACTTT
D: NA; V: TRBV6-5; J: TRBJ2-5; size: NA; CDR3: CASSPLGGGEETQYF; DNA: TGTGCCAGCAGTCCCCTGGGGGGGGGCGAAGAGACCCAGTACTTC
D: NA; V: TRBV11-2; J: TRBJ2-3; size: NA; CDR3: CASSQTPFGTDTQYF; DNA: TGTGCCAGCAGCCAGACTCCGTTTGGCACAGATACGCAGTATTTT
D: NA; V: TRBV30; J: TRBJ2-7; size: NA; CDR3: CAWSSQQGYEQYF; DNA: TGTGCCTGGAGTTCTCAACAGGGTTACGAGCAGTACTTC
D: TRBD1; V: TRBV6-1; J: TRBJ1-2; size: few; CDR3: CATGDTGGANYGYTF; DNA: TGTGCCACAGGAGATACAGGGGGAGCTAACTATGGCTACACCTTC
D: NA; V: TRBV7-2; J: TRBJ2-1; size: NA; CDR3: CASSLGAAYNEQFF; DNA: TGTGCCAGCAGCTTAGGGGCAGCCTACAATGAGCAGTTCTTC
D: NA; V: TRBV5-1; J: TRBJ1-4; size: NA; CDR3: CASSLESGNEKLFF; DNA: TGCGCCAGCAGCTTGGAGTCGGGGAACGAAAAACTGTTTTTT